This TCR beta chain is drawn from a study of T cells in Graves' hyperthyroidism and ophthalmopathy (dated by TCRdb to the late 2010s). A note on the overall study: To identify TCR V-J signatures that set the groups apart, the researchers used a discovery cohort of 100 or so patients, made up of under 45 with Graves' ophthalmopathy and about 59 with stable Graves' hyperthyroidism. An independent validation cohort of under 20 hyperthyroidism patients and approximately 17 patients who later progressed to ophthalmopathy tested prospective prediction of ophthalmopathy. The roughly 90 discovery patients were divided at random into training and test sets in a 7:3 ratio. The study also compared thyroid tissue and blood T-cell repertoires from five or six Graves' hyperthyroidism patients. Following sampling, methimazole starting at 30 mg daily was given to hyperthyroidism patients, and high-dose intravenous methylprednisolone was given to ophthalmopathy patients. TCR Vbeta CDR3 sequencing of some 140 peripheral blood samples (around 45 ophthalmopathy, about 80 hyperthyroidism and approximately 17 progressor patients) is reported in the paper.

TCR beta CDR3 regions were amplified from RNA transcripts. A first-round RT-PCR of the TCR CDR3 used the HTBI primer set with the Qiagen OneStep RT-PCR kit. A second multiplex PCR round built the libraries, followed by size selection and purification. The libraries were sequenced on an Illumina HiSeq2000 using paired-end 100 bp reads. The original pipeline was this. Raw data were processed with SOAPnuke, discarding reads with adapters, uncalled bases, mean Phred below 15, or no exact constant-primer or identifier match. COPE v1.2.5 was used to merge high-quality paired reads, and clonotypes were defined as unique nucleotide sequences. Clonotypes were aligned to IMGT TRBV, TRBD and TRBJ reference segments using MiTCR v1.1. Analysis was restricted to V-J combinations with a frequency above 0.0001, which covered 98% to 99.2% of repertoires. The TCS score was defined as F50 (clonal expansion) divided by E x V (chaos), with BLOSUM62-based TCRdist calculated between CDR3 peptides within each V-J. Welch's t-statistics and random forest reduced fewer than 600 V-J features to roughly 13, which were used in a naive Bayes classifier (R e1071). The similarity between thyroid and blood repertoires was quantified using the Morisita-Horn index. The raw public reads went through TCRdb reprocessing: fastp at Q25, MiXCR clone calling, in-frame beta chains kept. Rows with one shared CDR3 protein collapse into an entry with the most common genes and DNA. TCRdb's processing, not the authors' own work, is the source of the V and J calls. Present in this sample are roughly 500,000 distinct CDR3 sequences, about 46% of which were seen just once. About 45% of the sample lies in the top ten.

The investigation overall reported the following: No statistical method was used to fix the sample size in advance, and group allocation was not hidden from the investigators. Blood samples also contained most of the expanded thyroid clonotypes (frequency above 0.001), which suggests that blood repertoires may reflect thyroid immune responses. In cross-validation, a model built on a 13 V-J signature told ophthalmopathy apart from stable hyperthyroidism with approximately 91% sensitivity and approximately 81% specificity, and in testing the same model reached 80%/75%. During validation, the model predicted progression to ophthalmopathy a median of approximately six months ahead of onset, with around 70% sensitivity and almost 75% specificity.

The study excluded patients with uncontrolled infections, other autoimmune diseases, pregnancy or lactation. Diagnoses were established on the basis of clinical symptoms, serum thyroxine and TRAb, thyroid ultrasound, and orbital computed tomography. Total RNA was extracted using Trizol reagent, and RNA quality was assessed on an Agilent 2100 Bioanalyzer. In its sample, this clonotype was seen many times. Which antigen it targets is not known. No quality values exist for individual bases; no much larger clone is one base distant. Counted from cysteine to phenylalanine, this CDR3 has 16 amino acids. The sequence is cut down to CDR3 DNA, 48 bases in frame from base 1. A distance of 21 bases separates the germline ends of V and J, which lose 8 bases and 4 bases respectively. CDR1 and CDR2 (LNHNV, YYDKDF) derive from the germline V gene (reference sequence).

The V and J segments used are TRBV15 and TRBJ1-5, and the D gene may be TRBD1, 6 bases matching. The sample consisted of peripheral blood or thyroid tissue (not recorded which). This receptor was identified in an adult woman with Graves' disease, either hyperthyroidism or ophthalmopathy (not recorded which). The bases are TGTGCCACCGAAAAGGGGGGGATCGGGCCAAATCAGCCCCAGCATTTT. It translates to CATEKGGIGPNQPQHF.